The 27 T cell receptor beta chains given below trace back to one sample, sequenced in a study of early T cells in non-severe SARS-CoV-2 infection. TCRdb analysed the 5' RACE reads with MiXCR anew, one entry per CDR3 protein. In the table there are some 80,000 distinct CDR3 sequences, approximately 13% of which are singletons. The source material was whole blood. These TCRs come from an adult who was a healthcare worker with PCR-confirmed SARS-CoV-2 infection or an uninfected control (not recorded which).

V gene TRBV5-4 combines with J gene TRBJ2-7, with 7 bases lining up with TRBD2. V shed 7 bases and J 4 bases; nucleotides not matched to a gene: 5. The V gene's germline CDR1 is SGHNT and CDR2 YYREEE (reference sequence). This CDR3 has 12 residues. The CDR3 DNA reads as TGTGCCAGCCAACGGGGGGTGTACGAGCAGTACTTC. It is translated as CASQRGVYEQYF. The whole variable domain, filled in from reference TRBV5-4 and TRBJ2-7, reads ETGVTQSPTHLIKTRGQQVTLRCSSQSGHNTVSWYQQALGQGPQFIFQYYREEENGRGNFPPRFSGLQFPNYSSELNVNALELDDSALYLCASQRGVYEQYFGPGTRLTVT.

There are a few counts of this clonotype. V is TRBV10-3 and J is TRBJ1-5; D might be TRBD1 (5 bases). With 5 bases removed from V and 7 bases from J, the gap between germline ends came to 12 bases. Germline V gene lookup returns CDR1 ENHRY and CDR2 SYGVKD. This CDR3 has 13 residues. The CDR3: CAISQDGDQPQHF. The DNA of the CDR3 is TGTGCCATCAGTCAGGACGGGGACCAGCCCCAGCATTTT.

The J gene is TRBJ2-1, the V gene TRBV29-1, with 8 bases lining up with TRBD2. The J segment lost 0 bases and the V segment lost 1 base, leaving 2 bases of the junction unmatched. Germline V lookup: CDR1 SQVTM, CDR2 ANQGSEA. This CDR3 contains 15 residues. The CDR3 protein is CSVEGGTSSYNEQFF. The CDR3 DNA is TGCAGCGTTGAAGGGGGGACTAGCTCCTACAATGAGCAGTTCTTC.

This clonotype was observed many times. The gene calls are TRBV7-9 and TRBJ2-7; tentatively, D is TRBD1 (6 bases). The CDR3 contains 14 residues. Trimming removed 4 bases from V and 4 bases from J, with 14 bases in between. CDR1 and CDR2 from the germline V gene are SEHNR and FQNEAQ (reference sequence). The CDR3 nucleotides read TGTGCCAGCAGCTGGAGGACAGAAAATTACGAGCAGTACTTC. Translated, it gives CASSWRTENYEQYF. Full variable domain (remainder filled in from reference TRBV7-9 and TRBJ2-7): DTGVSQNPRHKITKRGQNVTFRCDPISEHNRLYWYRQTLGQGPEFLTYFQNEAQLEKSRLLSDRFSAERPKGSFSTLEIQRTEQGDSAMYLCASSWRTENYEQYFGPGTRLTVT.

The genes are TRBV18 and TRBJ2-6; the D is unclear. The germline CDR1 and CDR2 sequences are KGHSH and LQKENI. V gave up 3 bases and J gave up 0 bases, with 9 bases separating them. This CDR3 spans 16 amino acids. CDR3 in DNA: TGTGCCAGCTCACCTCTGGGTGTCTCTGGGGCCAACGTCCTGACTTTC. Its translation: CASSPLGVSGANVLTF. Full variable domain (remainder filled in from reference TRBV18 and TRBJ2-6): NAGVMQNPRHLVRRRGQEARLRCSPMKGHSHVYWYRQLPEEGLKFMVYLQKENIIDESGMPKERFSAEFPKEGPSILRIQQVVRGDSAAYFCASSPLGVSGANVLTFGAGSRLTVL.

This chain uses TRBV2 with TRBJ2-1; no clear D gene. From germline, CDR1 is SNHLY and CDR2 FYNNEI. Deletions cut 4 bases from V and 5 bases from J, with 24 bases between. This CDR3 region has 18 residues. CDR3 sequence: CASSGSPRGGGRHNEQFF. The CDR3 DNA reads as TGTGCCAGCAGTGGCTCCCCTCGAGGTGGCGGTAGGCACAATGAGCAGTTCTTC.

Here the CDR3 DNA reads TGTGCCAGCAGCCTCCAACTAGCGGGAGATGAGCAGTTCTTC. Amino acids: CASSLQLAGDEQFF. This rearrangement joins TRBV7-6 to TRBJ2-1; 11 nucleotides match TRBD2. The V and J ends lost 5 bases and 8 bases, in that order; junction bases with no gene match: 5. Looked up from germline, CDR1 is SGHVS and CDR2 is FNYEAQ. This CDR3 comprises 14 residues.

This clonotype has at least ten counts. The CDR3 DNA follows: TGCGCCAGCAGCTTAGAAAGGGACGGCGTCACGGGGGCTTTCTTT. Translated: CASSLERDGVTGAFF. The V and J genes are TRBV5-1 and TRBJ1-1, with D possibly matching TRBD1 (5 bases). The germline V and J ends were trimmed by 2 bases and 11 bases, with 22 bases remaining between them. Germline V gives CDR1 SGHRS, CDR2 YFSETQ. The CDR3 runs 15 residues.

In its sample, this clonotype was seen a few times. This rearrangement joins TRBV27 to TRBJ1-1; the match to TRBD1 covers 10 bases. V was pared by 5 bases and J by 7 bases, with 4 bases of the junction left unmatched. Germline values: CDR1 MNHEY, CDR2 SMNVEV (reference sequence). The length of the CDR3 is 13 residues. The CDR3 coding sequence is TGTGCCAGCAGTAGGGGACAGGGGCTTGAAGCTTTCTTT. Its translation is CASSRGQGLEAFF.

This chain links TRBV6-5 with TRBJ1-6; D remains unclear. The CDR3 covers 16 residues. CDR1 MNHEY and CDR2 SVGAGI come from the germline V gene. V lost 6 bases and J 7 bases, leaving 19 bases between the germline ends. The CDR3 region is CASSRLLSYPNSPLHF. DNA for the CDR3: TGTGCCAGCAGCCGACTCCTCAGTTACCCAAATTCACCCCTCCACTTT.

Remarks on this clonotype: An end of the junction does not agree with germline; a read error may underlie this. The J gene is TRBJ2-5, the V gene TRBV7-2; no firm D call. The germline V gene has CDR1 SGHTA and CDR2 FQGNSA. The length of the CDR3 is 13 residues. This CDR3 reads CASSLGGGVAQYF. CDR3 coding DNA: TGTGCCAGCAGCTTGGGCGGCGGCGTGGCCCAGTATTTC.

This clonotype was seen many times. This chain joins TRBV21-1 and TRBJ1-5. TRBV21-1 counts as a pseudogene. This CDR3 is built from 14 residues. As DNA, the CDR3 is TGTGCCAGCAGCGCCGGCTCCGGCGGTCAGCCCCAGCATTTT. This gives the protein CASSAGSGGQPQHF.

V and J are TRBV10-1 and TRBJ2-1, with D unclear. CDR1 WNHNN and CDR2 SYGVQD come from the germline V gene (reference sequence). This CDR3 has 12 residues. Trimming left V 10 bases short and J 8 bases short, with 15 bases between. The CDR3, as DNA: TGCGCCACCCTACGCCGGTCGGATGAGCAGTTCTTC. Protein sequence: CATLRRSDEQFF.

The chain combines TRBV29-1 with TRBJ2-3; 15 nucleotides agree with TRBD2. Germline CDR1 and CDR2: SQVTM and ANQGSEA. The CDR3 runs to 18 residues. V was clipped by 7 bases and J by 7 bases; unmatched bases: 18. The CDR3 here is CSATGLAGGSGGLNTQYF. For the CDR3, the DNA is TGCAGCGCCACAGGACTAGCGGGAGGGTCCGGGGGGTTGAATACGCAGTATTTT.

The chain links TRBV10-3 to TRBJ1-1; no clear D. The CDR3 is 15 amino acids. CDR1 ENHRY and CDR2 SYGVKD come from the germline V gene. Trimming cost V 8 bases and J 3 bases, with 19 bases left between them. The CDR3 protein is CAIPLPGYRDTEAFF. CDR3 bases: TGTGCCATCCCACTCCCCGGCTATCGCGACACTGAAGCTTTCTTT.

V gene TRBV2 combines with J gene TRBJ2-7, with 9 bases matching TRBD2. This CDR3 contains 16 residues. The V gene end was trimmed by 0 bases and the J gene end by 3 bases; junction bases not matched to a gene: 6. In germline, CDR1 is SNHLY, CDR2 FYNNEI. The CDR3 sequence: CASSEALTSGLYEQYF. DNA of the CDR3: TGTGCCAGCAGTGAAGCCCTAACTAGCGGGCTCTACGAGCAGTACTTC.

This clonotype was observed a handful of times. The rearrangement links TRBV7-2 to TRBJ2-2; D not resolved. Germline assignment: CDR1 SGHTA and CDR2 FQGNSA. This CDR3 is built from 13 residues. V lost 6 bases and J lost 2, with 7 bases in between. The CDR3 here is CASREDNTGELFF. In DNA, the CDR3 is TGTGCCAGCAGAGAGGATAACACCGGGGAGCTGTTTTTT.

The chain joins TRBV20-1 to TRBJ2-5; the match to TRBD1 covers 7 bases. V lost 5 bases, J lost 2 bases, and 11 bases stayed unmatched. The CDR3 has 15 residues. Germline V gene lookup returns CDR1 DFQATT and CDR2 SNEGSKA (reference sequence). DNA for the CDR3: TGCAGTGCTCCACTTATGGGACAGCCACAAGAGACCCAGTACTTC. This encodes CSAPLMGQPQETQYF.

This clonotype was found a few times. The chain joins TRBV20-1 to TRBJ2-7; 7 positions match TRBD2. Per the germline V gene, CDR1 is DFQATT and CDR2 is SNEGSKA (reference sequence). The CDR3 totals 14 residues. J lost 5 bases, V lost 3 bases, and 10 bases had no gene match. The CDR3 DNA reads TGCAGTGCTAGCGCGTGGGAGGGTAGAGACGAGCAGTACTTC. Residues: CSASAWEGRDEQYF.

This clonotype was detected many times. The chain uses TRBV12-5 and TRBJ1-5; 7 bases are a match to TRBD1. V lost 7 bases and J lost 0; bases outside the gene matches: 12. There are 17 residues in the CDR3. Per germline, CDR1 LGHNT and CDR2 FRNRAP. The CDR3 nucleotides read TGTGCTAGTGTCTGGGGGACAGCGTCTTATAGCAATCAGCCCCAGCATTTT. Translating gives CASVWGTASYSNQPQHF.

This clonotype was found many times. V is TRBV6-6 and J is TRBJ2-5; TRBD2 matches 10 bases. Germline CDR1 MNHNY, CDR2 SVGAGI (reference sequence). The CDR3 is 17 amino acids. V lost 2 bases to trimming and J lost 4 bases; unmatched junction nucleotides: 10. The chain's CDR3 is CASSYELAGRGGETQYF. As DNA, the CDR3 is TGTGCCAGCAGTTACGAACTAGCGGGACGTGGTGGAGAGACCCAGTACTTC.

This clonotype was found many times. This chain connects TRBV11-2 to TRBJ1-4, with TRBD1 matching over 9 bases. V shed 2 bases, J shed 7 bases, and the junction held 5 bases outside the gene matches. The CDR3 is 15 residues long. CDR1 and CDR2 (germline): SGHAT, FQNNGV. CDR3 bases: TGTGCCAGCAGCTTAATGGGACAGGGAGGTGAAAAACTGTTTTTT. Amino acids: CASSLMGQGGEKLFF.

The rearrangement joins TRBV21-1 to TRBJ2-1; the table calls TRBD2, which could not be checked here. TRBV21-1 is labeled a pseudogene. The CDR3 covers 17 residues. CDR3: CASSKDKIAGGLGEQFF. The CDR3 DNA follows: TGTGCCAGCAGCAAAGATAAAATAGCGGGAGGGCTCGGTGAGCAGTTCTTC.

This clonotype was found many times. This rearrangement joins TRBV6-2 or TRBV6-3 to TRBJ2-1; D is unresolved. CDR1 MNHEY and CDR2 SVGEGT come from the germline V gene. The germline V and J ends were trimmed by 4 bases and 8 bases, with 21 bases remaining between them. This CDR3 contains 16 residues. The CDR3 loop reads CASSLFTGSRGDEQFF. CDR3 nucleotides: TGTGCCAGCAGTTTGTTTACGGGTAGCCGCGGCGATGAGCAGTTCTTC.

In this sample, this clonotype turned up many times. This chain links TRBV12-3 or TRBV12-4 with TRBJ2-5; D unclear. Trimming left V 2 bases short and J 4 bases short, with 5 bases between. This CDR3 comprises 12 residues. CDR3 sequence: CASSLSSETQYF. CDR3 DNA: TGTGCCAGCAGTTTATCCTCAGAGACCCAGTACTTC.

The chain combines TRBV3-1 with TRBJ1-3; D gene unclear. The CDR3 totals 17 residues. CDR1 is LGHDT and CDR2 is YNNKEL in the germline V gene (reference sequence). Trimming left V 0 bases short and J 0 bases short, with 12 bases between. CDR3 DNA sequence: TGTGCCAGCAGCCAAGAAAGGCAGACCTCCTCTGGAAACACCATATATTTT. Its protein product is CASSQERQTSSGNTIYF.

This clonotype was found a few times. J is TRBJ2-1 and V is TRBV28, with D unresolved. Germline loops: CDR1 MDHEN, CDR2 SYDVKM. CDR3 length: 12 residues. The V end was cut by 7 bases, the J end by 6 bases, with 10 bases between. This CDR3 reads CASTYGPNEQFF. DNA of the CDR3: TGTGCCAGCACCTATGGTCCCAATGAGCAGTTCTTC.